A selection of T cell receptor beta chains follows, all from one sample in a study of radiotherapy plus CTLA-4 blockade in lung cancer. Here immunoSEQ multiplex PCR was the method, and the copy in TCRdb shows in-frame clones only, minus some. The sample yields some 64,000 clones, 70% to 80% seen once. Sample: peripheral blood, taken from a patient treated with radiotherapy plus ipilimumab. These receptors came from a human donor with non-small cell lung cancer whose response to radiotherapy plus ipilimumab could not be evaluated. Some clones in this sample may be carry-over from other donors' samples. The CDR3 runs from the conserved cysteine through the conserved F or W. The order of the fields is CDR3 protein, CDR3 DNA, D gene, V gene, clone size, J gene. A D gene is named only where the DNA matches it firmly. The listing skips clone size in some rows; elsewhere it reads once, few, many or a size class.

CASSEGQGFAGANVLTF | TGTGCCAGCAGTGAGGGACAGGGGTTTGCTGGGGCCAACGTCCTGACTTTC | TRBD1 | TRBV6-4 | NA | TRBJ2-6
CASTRDLGAEQYF | TGTGCCAGCACCAGGGATTTGGGGGCCGAGCAGTACTTC | NA | TRBV6-1 | few | TRBJ2-7
CASSEEGDPYNEQFF | TGTGCCAGCAGTGAAGAGGGGGACCCCTACAATGAGCAGTTCTTC | NA | TRBV2 | NA | TRBJ2-1
CASSRQGGMNTEAFF | TGCGCCAGCAGCCGCCAAGGGGGCATGAACACTGAAGCTTTCTTT | TRBD1 | TRBV4-3 | NA | TRBJ1-1
CASTLAGAASTDTQYF | TGTGCCAGTACCCTGGCGGGGGCCGCTAGCACAGATACGCAGTATTTT | NA | TRBV19 | NA | TRBJ2-3
CASSFTGGEQFF | TGTGCCAGCAGCTTCACAGGGGGTGAGCAGTTCTTC | TRBD1 | TRBV7-6 | NA | TRBJ2-1
CASSHRGTGNTIYF | TGTGCCAGCAGCCACCGGGGGACTGGAAACACCATATATTTT | NA | TRBV6-4 | NA | TRBJ1-3
CASHRVENTEAFF | TGTGCCAGCCACAGGGTAGAGAACACTGAAGCTTTCTTT | NA | TRBV2 | NA | TRBJ1-1
CASRLQGTSGTWGGETQYF | TGCGCCAGCAGACTACAGGGGACTAGCGGGACTTGGGGGGGAGAGACCCAGTACTTC | TRBD2 | TRBV5-1 | NA | TRBJ2-5
CASSYTEAFF | TGTGCCAGCAGCTACACTGAAGCTTTCTTT | NA | TRBV2 | few | TRBJ1-1
CASSFGGTYNEQFF | TGTGCCAGCAGTTTCGGGGGAACCTACAATGAGCAGTTCTTC | NA | TRBV27 | NA | TRBJ2-1
CAISESRETQYF | TGTGCCATCAGTGAGTCGCGGGAGACCCAGTACTTC | NA | TRBV10-3 | NA | TRBJ2-5
CASTSGVGIHQPQHF | TGCGCCAGCACCTCAGGGGTTGGTATTCATCAGCCCCAGCATTTT | NA | TRBV10-2 | NA | TRBJ1-5
CASTPATRGLLGGYTF | TGTGCCAGCACCCCGGCCACCAGGGGGCTACTCGGTGGCTACACCTTC | TRBD1 | TRBV28 | NA | TRBJ1-2
CASSTGQGYYNEQFF | TGTGCCAGCAGTACGGGACAGGGGTACTACAATGAGCAGTTCTTC | TRBD1 | TRBV2 | few | TRBJ2-1
CASSFSRGAYEQYF | TGTGCCAGCAGCTTTTCCCGGGGAGCCTACGAGCAGTACTTC | NA | TRBV5-4 | NA | TRBJ2-7
CASSPPNQRGVAKNIQYF | TGTGCCAGCTCACCTCCTAACCAGCGGGGGGTGGCCAAAAACATTCAGTACTTC | TRBD2 | TRBV18 | NA | TRBJ2-4
CASSKEGGLVNEQFF | TGTGCCAGCAGCAAAGAGGGGGGGCTGGTCAATGAGCAGTTCTTC | NA | TRBV21-1 | few | TRBJ2-1
CASSQGSRGQGGYTF | TGCGCCAGCAGCCAAGGCTCCAGGGGGCAGGGGGGCTACACCTTC | TRBD1 | TRBV4-3 | NA | TRBJ1-2
CASSSTSGGVYEQYF | TGTGCCAGCAGTTCCACTAGCGGGGGAGTCTACGAGCAGTACTTC | TRBD2 | TRBV6-5 | NA | TRBJ2-7
CAWSQSEETQYF | TGTGCCTGGAGCCAGTCCGAAGAGACCCAGTACTTC | NA | TRBV30 | NA | TRBJ2-5
CASSGGQGSYNEQFF | TGTGCCAGCAGCGGGGGACAGGGTTCTTACAATGAGCAGTTCTTC | TRBD1 | TRBV9 | NA | TRBJ2-1
CASSLTESATQYF | TGTGCTAGCAGCTTAACGGAGTCCGCGACCCAGTACTTC | NA | TRBV7-7 | once | TRBJ2-5
CASSNRDRIYEQYF | TGTGCCAGTAGTAACCGGGACAGGATCTACGAGCAGTACTTC | TRBD1 | TRBV19 | NA | TRBJ2-7
CASGQDSSSTDTQYF | TGTGCCAGCGGTCAGGACTCTTCTAGCACAGATACGCAGTATTTT | NA | TRBV2 | NA | TRBJ2-3
CASSRGGAQGNYGYTF | TGCGCCAGCAGCCGCGGCGGAGCACAGGGTAACTATGGCTACACCTTC | NA | TRBV4-1 | NA | TRBJ1-2
CASSLAQSSRGNTEAFF | TGTGCCAGCAGCTTAGCGCAGTCTTCCCGTGGGAACACTGAAGCTTTCTTT | NA | TRBV7-2 | NA | TRBJ1-1
CASSLLLYLYGYTF | TGTGCCAGTAGTCTCCTCCTTTATTTATATGGCTACACCTTC | NA | TRBV19 | NA | TRBJ1-2
CAWSIFGRGFDYGYTF | TGTGCCTGGAGTATATTCGGCAGGGGGTTTGACTATGGCTACACCTTC | TRBD1 | TRBV30 | NA | TRBJ1-2
CASSLRWDTQYF | TGTGCCAGCAGCTTGAGGTGGGATACGCAGTATTTT | NA | TRBV7-9 | few | TRBJ2-3
CASSPESDTAYGYTF | TGTGCCAGCAGCCCGGAATCCGACACGGCCTATGGCTACACCTTC | NA | TRBV4-2 | once | TRBJ1-2
CASSTRPDRGMTDTQYF | TGTGCCAGCAGCACTCGGCCCGACAGGGGAATGACAGATACGCAGTATTTT | TRBD1 | TRBV5-5 | NA | TRBJ2-3
CSQTGNYGYTF | TGCAGTCAGACAGGGAACTATGGCTACACCTTC | TRBD1 | TRBV20-1 | NA | TRBJ1-2
CASSLGRTSGGGETQYF | TGTGCCAGCAGTTTAGGGAGGACTAGCGGGGGGGGAGAGACCCAGTACTTC | TRBD2 | TRBV27 | NA | TRBJ2-5
CASTPGQGAYEQYF | TGTGCCAGTACCCCGGGACAGGGGGCCTACGAGCAGTACTTC | TRBD1 | TRBV19 | NA | TRBJ2-7
CARGTGGSPQHF | TGTGCCAGGGGTACAGGGGGCTCGCCCCAGCATTTT | TRBD1 | TRBV2 | once | TRBJ1-5
CASSADSYGYTF | TGCGCCAGCAGCGCTGACAGCTATGGCTACACCTTC | NA | TRBV5-1 | NA | TRBJ1-2
CASSLSRQSQETQYF | TGTGCCAGCAGTTTATCGCGGCAGTCACAAGAGACCCAGTACTTC | NA | TRBV27 | NA | TRBJ2-5
CASSFGVAGRSHNEQFF | TGTGCCAGCAGTTTTGGGGTGGCGGGGAGGTCCCACAATGAGCAGTTCTTC | NA | TRBV28 | NA | TRBJ2-1
CASSLYGGPLTYNEQFF | TGTGCCAGCAGCTTATACGGGGGGCCCCTCACTTACAATGAGCAGTTCTTC | NA | TRBV7-3 | NA | TRBJ2-1
CASSSATGGNYGYTF | TGTGCCAGCAGCTCCGCCACAGGGGGCAACTATGGCTACACCTTC | TRBD1 | TRBV5-6 | NA | TRBJ1-2
CASSREQGATDTQYF | TGTGCCAGCTCACGGGAACAGGGTGCAACAGATACGCAGTATTTT | NA | TRBV18 | few | TRBJ2-3
CASSRGVIAGGQDTQYF | TGCGCCAGCAGCCGCGGGGTTATAGCGGGGGGGCAGGATACGCAGTATTTT | TRBD2 | TRBV5-1 | NA | TRBJ2-3
CASSQDPAGGIEQFF | TGCGCCAGCAGCCAAGACCCTGCGGGGGGAATAGAGCAGTTCTTC | TRBD2 | TRBV4-3 | NA | TRBJ2-1
CASSLRQGSTDTQYF | TGTGCCAGCAGCTTACGGCAGGGTAGCACAGATACGCAGTATTTT | NA | TRBV7-9 | NA | TRBJ2-3
CASSFRQGSGEKLFF | TGTGCCAGCAGCTTCCGACAGGGGAGTGGTGAAAAACTGTTTTTT | TRBD1 | TRBV7-2 | few | TRBJ1-4
CASSSTDSPLHF | TGCGCCAGCAGCTCGACAGATTCACCCCTCCACTTT | NA | TRBV5-1 | once | TRBJ1-6
CASSLDTGGVYGYTF | TGCGCCAGCAGCTTGGATACAGGGGGCGTCTATGGCTACACCTTC | TRBD1 | TRBV5-1 | NA | TRBJ1-2
CASSSTRDTYNEQFF | TGTGCCAGCAGCTCCACCCGGGATACTTACAATGAGCAGTTCTTC | NA | TRBV7-8 | NA | TRBJ2-1
CASSLGLLGTRRRTNTGELFF | TGCGCCAGCAGCTTGGGCCTTCTTGGGACTAGGAGAAGGACGAACACCGGGGAGCTGTTTTTT | TRBD2 | TRBV5-1 | NA | TRBJ2-2
CASSPTGGITEAFF | TGTGCCAGCAGTCCAACAGGGGGCATCACTGAAGCTTTCTTT | TRBD1 | TRBV6-4 | NA | TRBJ1-1
CASSQGPGTANSPLHF | TGCGCCAGCAGCCAGGGCCCCGGGACTGCTAATTCACCCCTCCACTTT | NA | TRBV4-1 | NA | TRBJ1-6
CASSLPGATTYEQYF | TGTGCCAGCAGTTTACCAGGGGCCACCACCTACGAGCAGTACTTC | NA | TRBV28 | once | TRBJ2-7